The 25 T cell receptor beta chains presented below share a single source sample, sequenced in a study of blood T cell repertoires in COVID-19. Profiled with immunoSEQ multiplex PCR; TCRdb holds only in-frame clones, not every one. The table has over 200,000 clones, roughly 90% seen once. Material: peripheral blood. These receptor sequences come from a woman aged 60-75 years with acute or convalescent COVID-19.

This sequence joins TRBV9 and TRBJ1-6, with 8 bases lining up with TRBD1. V lost 5 bases to trimming and J lost 7 bases; unmatched junction nucleotides: 5. The CDR3 spans 14 residues. CDR1 SGDLS and CDR2 YYNGEE come from the germline V gene. The CDR3 reads CASSAGTGNSPLHF. The CDR3, as DNA: TGTGCCAGCAGTGCCGGGACAGGCAATTCACCCCTCCACTTT.

The V gene is TRBV7-2, the J gene TRBJ2-7, with D possibly matching TRBD2 (6 bases). CDR3 size: 18 residues. Germline V CDR1 and CDR2: SGHTA, FQGNSA. The V and J ends lost 2 bases and 1 base respectively, with 21 bases between them. CDR3 amino acids: CASSLTGPGLSESYEQYF. The CDR3 coding sequence is TGTGCCAGCAGCTTAACCGGCCCTGGACTATCCGAATCCTACGAGCAGTACTTC.

The rearrangement uses TRBV7-9 and TRBJ1-5, with D tentatively TRBD1 (5 bases). The ends were cut back, 1 base at V and 3 bases at J, with 13 bases in the middle. The CDR3 has 16 amino acids. Germline assignment: CDR1 SEHNR and CDR2 FQNEAQ (reference sequence). The CDR3 protein is CASSLGTGGFNQPQHF. The CDR3 DNA is TGTGCCAGCAGCTTAGGAACGGGGGGATTCAATCAGCCCCAGCATTTT.

The rearrangement joins TRBV4-3 to TRBJ1-4; 7 bases are a match to TRBD1. The CDR3 has 14 amino acids. Germline assignment: CDR1 LGHNA and CDR2 YSLEER. With 6 bases clipped from V and 5 bases from J, the junction kept 6 bases outside the gene matches. The DNA for the CDR3 is TGCGCCAGCAGTTGGACAGGACTAAATGAAAAACTGTTTTTT. Amino acid sequence: CASSWTGLNEKLFF.

The chain links TRBV5-1 to TRBJ2-5; 11 bases fit TRBD2. CDR1 is SGHRS, CDR2 YFSETQ, per germline. The CDR3 has 15 amino acids. The V gene end was trimmed by 2 bases and the J gene end by 3 bases; junction bases not matched to a gene: 3. The DNA for the CDR3 is TGCGCCAGCAGCTTCCCGACTAGCGGGAAAGAGACCCAGTACTTC. Protein product: CASSFPTSGKETQYF.

This chain links TRBV10-1 with TRBJ2-7; 12 bases match TRBD1. This CDR3 is 15 amino acids long. The junction had 2 bases not matched to a gene; V was cut back by 5 bases and J by 0 bases. The germline gives CDR1 WNHNN, CDR2 SYGVQD (reference sequence). For the CDR3, the DNA is TGCGCCAGCAGTAGGGGACAGGGGGCCTCCTACGAGCAGTACTTC. As protein: CASSRGQGASYEQYF.

The chain uses TRBV6-5 and TRBJ1-5; 7 bases agree with TRBD1. The CDR3 is made up of 14 amino acids. The J segment lost 5 bases and the V segment lost 6 bases, leaving 7 bases of the junction unmatched. Germline lookup yields CDR1 MNHEY and CDR2 SVGAGI. CDR3 amino acids: CASRRGQTYQPQHF. CDR3 in DNA: TGTGCCAGCAGGAGGGGACAGACTTATCAGCCCCAGCATTTT.

The chain combines TRBV5-6 with TRBJ2-1; 13 nucleotides align to TRBD2. The germline V gene has CDR1 SGHDT and CDR2 YYEEEE. V lost 0 bases and J lost 12; bases outside the gene matches: 6. CDR3 size: 15 residues. This CDR3 is CASSLVTSGGAPQFF. In DNA form, the CDR3 reads TGTGCCAGCAGCTTGGTTACTAGCGGGGGGGCCCCGCAGTTCTTC. Looking up the rest from reference TRBV5-6 and TRBJ2-1 gives the full variable domain: DAGVTQSPTHLIKTRGQQVTLRCSPKSGHDTVSWYQQALGQGPQFIFQYYEEEERQRGNFPDRFSGHQFPNYSSELNVNALLLGDSALYLCASSLVTSGGAPQFFGPGTRLTVL.

V is TRBV3-1 (or the pseudogene TRBV3-2) and J is TRBJ2-7; tentative D call: TRBD1 (5 bases). CDR3 size: 11 residues. CDR1 is LGHDT, CDR2 YNNKEL, per germline (reference sequence). V lost 10 bases to trimming and J lost 3 bases, with 10 bases between them. CDR3 residues: CATRQNYEQYF. For the CDR3, the DNA is TGTGCCACCCGACAGAACTACGAGCAGTACTTC.

The chain links TRBV14 to TRBJ1-4; D remains ambiguous. Between the trimmed V and J ends, which lost 5 bases and 0 bases, there was a span of 10 bases. The CDR3 totals 15 residues. CDR1 and CDR2 (germline): SGHDN, FVKESK. CDR3 residues: CASSEGVATNEKLFF. The CDR3 nucleotides are TGTGCCAGCAGCGAAGGAGTCGCAACTAATGAAAAACTGTTTTTT.

V usage is TRBV12-5 and J usage is TRBJ2-1; 11 nucleotides agree with TRBD1. Per germline, CDR1 LGHNT and CDR2 FRNRAP. The CDR3 length is 16 residues. V trimming: 1 base; J trimming: 10 bases; junction bases outside the gene matches: 9. The CDR3 region has the DNA TGTGCTAGTGGTTTGGGACCCGGGACAGGGGGACGGGAGCAGTTCTTC. As protein: CASGLGPGTGGREQFF.

The genes are TRBV6-2 or TRBV6-3 and TRBJ1-2; 8 bases agree with TRBD1. V lost 2 bases, J lost 4 bases, and 6 bases stayed unmatched. The CDR3 covers 15 residues. Germline CDR1 and CDR2: MNHEY and SVGEGT. For the CDR3, the DNA is TGTGCCAGCAGTTACGGACAGGGATCCCTCTATGGCTACACCTTC. Its translation: CASSYGQGSLYGYTF.

The chain joins TRBV5-1 to TRBJ1-5; 8 positions agree with TRBD1. Per germline, CDR1 SGHRS and CDR2 YFSETQ. This CDR3 is 16 amino acids long. Trimming removed 5 bases from V and 0 bases from J; junction bases left unmatched: 7. Here the CDR3 reads CASRPGTGNSNQPQHF. CDR3 DNA: TGCGCCAGCAGACCGGGGACAGGAAATAGCAATCAGCCCCAGCATTTT.

This clone was detected a few times. CDR3 in amino acids: CASSDRGDEKLFF. The CDR3 nucleotides are TGCGCCAGCAGTGACAGGGGAGATGAAAAACTGTTTTTT. J is TRBJ1-4 and V is TRBV5-1; TRBD1 matches at 8 bases. V lost 5 bases to trimming and J lost 6 bases; unmatched junction nucleotides: 3. Germline lookup yields CDR1 SGHRS and CDR2 YFSETQ. The CDR3 consists of 13 residues.

The table lists this clone with a count of one. The genes are TRBV6-5 and TRBJ2-1, with D possibly being TRBD2 (6 bases). CDR1 MNHEY and CDR2 SVGAGI come from the germline V gene. The germline V and J ends were trimmed by 6 bases and 4 bases, with 10 bases remaining between them. The CDR3 has 13 amino acids. The chain's CDR3 is CASSLAGYNEQFF. In DNA form, the CDR3 reads TGTGCCAGCAGCCTTGCGGGGTACAATGAGCAGTTCTTC.

V is TRBV3-1 (or the pseudogene TRBV3-2) and J is TRBJ1-2, with 7 bases identical to TRBD1. The CDR3 is 13 amino acids. V was pared by 1 base and J by 8 bases, with 4 bases of the junction left unmatched. Looked up from germline, CDR1 is LGHDT and CDR2 is YNNKEL (reference sequence). CDR3 region: CASSQGGGSGYTF. The DNA of the CDR3 is TGTGCCAGCAGCCAAGGAGGGGGCTCGGGCTACACCTTC.

The chain links TRBV19 to TRBJ1-5, with 9 bases identical to TRBD1. This CDR3 has 16 residues. Germline trimming cut 6 bases from V and 4 bases from J; bases unmatched to any gene: 10. The germline V gene encodes CDR1 LNHDA and CDR2 SQIVND (reference sequence). Here the CDR3 reads CASSANGQGPNQPQHF. DNA for the CDR3: TGTGCCAGTAGCGCCAACGGACAGGGGCCTAATCAGCCCCAGCATTTT.

The count of this clone is one. V is TRBV18 and J is TRBJ1-5, with D uncertain. The CDR3 is 14 residues long. Germline CDR1 and CDR2: KGHSH and LQKENI. V lost 6 bases to trimming and J lost 3 bases, with 12 bases between them. CDR3 nucleotide sequence: TGTGCCAGCTCCCCGGCGGGGTCCAATCAGCCCCAGCATTTT. Protein sequence: CASSPAGSNQPQHF.

The chain employs TRBV9 and TRBJ2-7, with D tentatively TRBD2 (6 bases). The CDR3 is 13 residues long. CDR1 is SGDLS, CDR2 YYNGEE, per germline. Trimming stripped 0 bases from V and 6 bases from J, with 10 bases between. CDR3 loop: CASSVVGGSEQYF. CDR3 coding DNA: TGTGCCAGCAGCGTAGTCGGGGGAAGCGAGCAGTACTTC.

The gene calls are TRBV4-2 and TRBJ2-1, with 8 bases that match TRBD2. V was pared by 1 base and J by 7 bases, with 12 bases of the junction left unmatched. Germline lookup yields CDR1 LGHNA and CDR2 YNFKEQ. The CDR3 runs to 17 residues. The CDR3 nucleotides read TGTGCCAGCAGCCAAGGAACGGGCGTCGCGGGGGGAAATGAGCAGTTCTTC. It yields the protein CASSQGTGVAGGNEQFF.

CDR3 DNA: TGTGCCAGTAGTATCCAGGGTCAAAACACTGAAGCTTTCTTT. The encoded protein is CASSIQGQNTEAFF. This chain uses TRBV19 with TRBJ1-1; D is possibly TRBD1 (5 bases). CDR1 is LNHDA and CDR2 is SQIVND in the germline V gene (reference sequence). This CDR3 region has 14 residues. V was shortened by 3 bases and J by 2 bases, with 10 bases between the two germline ends. The whole variable domain, filled in from reference TRBV19 and TRBJ1-1, reads DGGITQSPKYLFRKEGQNVTLSCEQNLNHDAMYWYRQDPGQGLRLIYYSQIVNDFQKGDIAEGYSVSREKKESFPLTVTSAQKNPTAFYLCASSIQGQNTEAFFGQGTRLTVV.

The chain uses TRBV5-5 and TRBJ1-1; TRBD1 matches at 9 bases. J was trimmed by 10 bases and V by 0 bases; bases with no gene match: 10. Germline assignment: CDR1 SGHKS and CDR2 YYEKEE (reference sequence). This CDR3 has 15 residues. In DNA, the CDR3 is TGTGCCAGCAGCTTGGCTCGGGACAGGGTGCGTGTAGCTTTCTTT. It is translated as CASSLARDRVRVAFF.

The chain recombines TRBV27 with TRBJ2-7, with TRBD1 matching over 11 bases. J gave up 0 bases and V 6 bases, and 1 base lay outside the gene matches. The CDR3 has 14 amino acids. CDR1 and CDR2 from the germline V gene are MNHEY and SMNVEV (reference sequence). The CDR3: CASSGTGGSYEQYF. CDR3 nucleotides: TGTGCCAGCAGCGGGACAGGGGGCTCCTACGAGCAGTACTTC.

The chain combines TRBV21-1 with TRBJ1-6; the table names TRBD1, a call not compared with the DNA. TRBV21-1 is deemed a pseudogene. CDR3 length equals 20 residues. The CDR3 sequence is CASSKGSQFSGRSYNSPLHF. CDR3 sequence (DNA): TGTGCCAGCAGCAAAGGAAGTCAGTTTTCTGGCCGCTCCTATAATTCACCCCTCCACTTT.

The chain combines TRBV5-1 with TRBJ1-4; the match to TRBD1 covers 9 bases. Germline V lookup: CDR1 SGHRS, CDR2 YFSETQ. V gave up 4 bases and J gave up 7 bases; unmatched junction bases: 5. There are 14 residues in the CDR3. CDR3: CASSGDREREKLFF. The CDR3 DNA follows: TGCGCCAGCAGCGGGGACAGGGAGCGTGAAAAACTGTTTTTT.